This T cell receptor beta chain was recorded in a study of blood T cell repertoires in COVID-19. Overall study: COVID-19 samples collected from the United States, Italy and Spain covered acute and convalescent phases. PBMCs, B-cell-depleted T cells, or T cells were the source of the cDNA or gDNA that made up the material.

This CDR3 is 15 amino acids long. Deletions cut 4 bases from V and 2 bases from J, with 14 bases between. CDR1 and CDR2 (germline): SGHRS, YFSETQ. In the authors' methods: Researchers report that nucleated cell counts were estimated from reference gene primer amplification. Here immunoSEQ multiplex PCR was the method, and the copy in TCRdb shows in-frame clones only, minus some. That table supplies the V and J calls and clone size; D and trimming were determined from the DNA. The sample carries about 180,000 clones, about 81% recorded once. This sequence joins TRBV5-1 and TRBJ2-3, with a weak D call TRBD2 (6 bases). The TCR sequence derives from a woman over 75 with COVID-19, enrolled during active disease. Sequences were obtained from peripheral blood. The CDR3 sequence: CASSLFSGTTDTQYF. The CDR3 DNA reads TGCGCCAGCAGCCTCTTTAGCGGAACCACAGATACGCAGTATTTT.